This T cell receptor (beta chain) was observed in a study of T cells in narcolepsy. The study's findings and limits: Reportedly, autoreactive clonotypes were serially detected in patients' blood but not controls'. Autoreactive HCRT-specific and TRIB2-specific clonotypes were marked in same-patient CSF-versus-blood CD4+ comparisons. In some patient and control memory CD4+ samples, autoreactive clones were absent.

Turning to this clone: Its antigen is as yet unknown.

Germline CDR1 SNHLY, CDR2 FYNNEI. J gave up 4 bases and V 6 bases, and 18 bases lay outside the gene matches. CDR3 size: 19 residues. Repertoires were generated with immunoSEQ multiplex PCR, while TCRdb's copy carries only in-frame clones and drops some. The table has 25,000 to 35,000 clones, 65% to 90% seen once. The chain couples TRBV2 to TRBJ1-2, with 12 bases lining up with TRBD1. The TCR comes from a human donor with narcolepsy. The sequenced material came from CD45RA- memory CD4+ T cells from PBMCs. CDR3 sequence reads: CASRKEGGTGGLSLYGYTF. In DNA form, the CDR3 reads TGTGCCAGCAGGAAGGAGGGAGGGACAGGGGGCCTTAGTCTCTATGGCTACACCTTC.